This TCR beta chain comes out of a study of identical twins. Study outcomes and limitations: Conclusions were based on cross-sectional statistical analysis, without following the same donors. Analyses of zero insertions could, in part, be confounded by invariant MAIT and iNKT cells.

As concerns this clonotype: The antigen is undetermined.

TCRdb analysed the 5' RACE reads with MiXCR anew, one entry per CDR3 protein. The sample has under 300,000 distinct CDR3 sequences, 11% to 15% seen once. Per germline, CDR1 LNHDA and CDR2 SQIVND (reference sequence). V was pared by 8 bases and J by 5 bases, with 17 bases between. The CDR3 is 14 amino acids. The sequenced sample consisted of memory (CD45RO+) T cells sorted from blood. The TCR originated in a woman under 30 in good health. The chain couples TRBV19 to TRBJ2-3; maybe TRBD2 (5 bases). The CDR3 loop reads CASCPSWNLDTQYF. The CDR3 bases are TGTGCCAGTTGCCCTAGCTGGAATTTAGATACGCAGTATTTT. Full variable domain (remainder filled in from reference TRBV19 and TRBJ2-3): DGGITQSPKYLFRKEGQNVTLSCEQNLNHDAMYWYRQDPGQGLRLIYYSQIVNDFQKGDIAEGYSVSREKKESFPLTVTSAQKNPTAFYLCASCPSWNLDTQYFGPGTRLTVL.